The clone carrying this T cell receptor beta chain was seen once. This sample was included in a study of STAT5B mutations in CD4+ large granular lymphocyte leukemia. The CDR3 is 13 residues long. The germline CDR1 and CDR2 sequences are SGHAT and FQNNGV. The V end lost 5 bases, the J end lost 5 bases, and 10 bases lay between the germline ends. Profiled with immunoSEQ multiplex PCR; TCRdb holds only in-frame clones, not every one. The sample holds some 34,000 clones, 81% seen once. Sequencing was done on a sample of CD4+ T cells from blood buffy coats. This sequence was found in a human donor in good health. The V call is TRBV11-2, the J call TRBJ2-4; weak D call: TRBD1 (6 bases). As DNA, the CDR3 is TGTGCCAGCAGCCCAGGGGTACAAAACATTCAGTACTTC. Its translation: CASSPGVQNIQYF. The full variable domain, with the rest looked up from reference TRBV11-2 and TRBJ2-4, is EAGVAQSPRYKIIEKRQSVAFWCNPISGHATLYWYQQILGQGPKLLIQFQNNGVVDDSQLPKDRFSAERLKGVDSTLKIQPAKLEDSAVYLCASSPGVQNIQYFGAGTRLSVL.